This T cell receptor (beta chain) comes out of a study of blood T cell repertoires in COVID-19. Overall study context: Spain, Italy and the United States supplied samples that represented acute and convalescent COVID-19. The analysed material was cDNA or gDNA that came from T cells, B-cell-depleted T cells, or PBMCs.

This clone was seen a single time. CDR1 is SGHTA and CDR2 is FQGTGA in the germline V gene. V gave up 5 bases and J gave up 8 bases; unmatched junction bases: 11. The CDR3 is 14 amino acids. Libraries were prepared by immunoSEQ multiplex PCR; TCRdb keeps only in-frame clonotypes and omits some of them. The sample has roughly 410,000 clones; around nine tenths are singletons. Sequencing used peripheral blood. This clonotype was obtained from a woman in her thirties or forties with COVID-19, enrolled during active disease. The chain links TRBV7-3 to TRBJ1-2; 7 bases align to TRBD1. CDR3 nucleotide sequence: TGTGCCAGCAGCCCATCAGGGGCACAGGGGGGCTACACCTTC. Protein product: CASSPSGAQGGYTF.